These 18 T cell receptor beta chains came from one sample sequenced in a study of T cells in Graves' hyperthyroidism and ophthalmopathy. From RNA transcripts, TCR beta CDR3 regions were amplified. HTBI primers were employed in a first-round RT-PCR of the TCR CDR3. Using its own MiXCR run on the multiplex PCR reads, TCRdb lists one record per CDR3 protein. The sample lists 540,000 or so distinct CDR3 sequences; 15% to 18% were seen once. The sequenced sample was blood. Every receptor here comes from a woman between 25 and 40 years old with Graves' hyperthyroidism.

V usage is TRBV19 and J usage is TRBJ1-2; TRBD1 is a possible D gene (6 bases). In germline, CDR1 is LNHDA, CDR2 SQIVND (reference sequence). The CDR3 extends over 12 amino acids. V was clipped by 4 bases and J by 8 bases, with 11 bases between them. The CDR3 DNA is TGTGCCAGTAGTAAACAGGGCGGCGGCTACACCTTC. It is translated as CASSKQGGGYTF.

This clonotype was recorded many times. The V call is TRBV7-3, the J call TRBJ2-2; D not resolved. The CDR3 contains 15 residues. Trimming cost V 3 bases and J 0 bases, with 8 bases left between them. From germline, CDR1 is SGHTA and CDR2 FQGTGA. DNA for the CDR3: TGTGCCAGCAGCTTGAGTACCGCGAACACCGGGGAGCTGTTTTTT. Protein: CASSLSTANTGELFF.

This clonotype was recorded a few times. This chain links TRBV3-1 with TRBJ2-3; 8 positions match TRBD1. Germline loops: CDR1 LGHDT, CDR2 YNNKEL (reference sequence). V gave up 6 bases and J gave up 6 bases; unmatched junction bases: 11. The CDR3 runs to 15 residues. The CDR3: CASSRHPQGADTQYF. CDR3 bases: TGTGCCAGCAGTCGGCACCCCCAGGGGGCCGATACGCAGTATTTT.

This clonotype was recorded at least ten times. The chain couples TRBV11-2 to TRBJ2-4; D possibly matches TRBD1 or TRBD2 (5 bases each). Between the trimmed V and J ends, which lost 3 bases and 8 bases, there was a span of 17 bases. Germline CDR1 reads SGHAT; CDR2 reads FQNNGV. This CDR3 spans 15 amino acids. The CDR3: CASSLRGVDEDIQYF. CDR3 in DNA: TGTGCCAGCAGCTTGAGGGGCGTAGATGAAGACATTCAGTACTTC.

The rearrangement links TRBV6-5 to TRBJ2-1, with 8 bases identical to TRBD2. The trim removed 2 bases at V and 6 bases at J, leaving 3 bases unmatched. The CDR3 runs to 14 residues. Germline lookup yields CDR1 MNHEY and CDR2 SVGAGI. This chain's CDR3 is CASSYRGTSNEQFF. CDR3 bases: TGTGCCAGCAGTTACCGAGGGACTAGCAATGAGCAGTTCTTC.

The genes are TRBV4-2 and TRBJ2-1, with 7 bases aligning to TRBD2. The CDR3 runs 17 residues. Germline V gene sequence: CDR1 LGHNA, CDR2 YNFKEQ. Losses at the gene ends were 0 bases for V and 6 bases for J; bases not matched to a gene: 11. The CDR3 loop reads CASSQDGGVEFGNEQFF. In DNA, the CDR3 is TGTGCCAGCAGCCAAGATGGGGGGGTCGAGTTCGGCAATGAGCAGTTCTTC.

This clonotype turned up a few times. The genes are TRBV4-2 and TRBJ2-1; D possibly uses TRBD1 or TRBD2 (5 bases each). CDR1 and CDR2 from the germline V gene are LGHNA and YNFKEQ. There are 15 residues in the CDR3. V was cut by 1 base and J by 5 bases, with 12 bases left in between. The CDR3 nucleotides are TGTGCCAGCAGCCAAGGGGCTAGCAGGGACAATGAGCAGTTCTTC. This sequence encodes CASSQGASRDNEQFF.

V usage is TRBV10-3 and J usage is TRBJ1-2, with TRBD1 matching over 8 bases. The junction had 13 bases not matched to a gene; V was cut back by 3 bases and J by 7 bases. There are 16 residues in the CDR3. CDR1 ENHRY and CDR2 SYGVKD come from the germline V gene. The CDR3 nucleotides are TGTGCCATCAGTGACCCGTCCCCGGACAGGGTAATTGGCTACACCTTC. Protein product: CAISDPSPDRVIGYTF.

Only a few counts were recorded for this clonotype. The chain joins TRBV9 to TRBJ2-7; 10 bases match TRBD2. The CDR3 contains 15 residues. Trimming at V came to 0 bases and at J to 7 bases, leaving 7 bases not matched to a gene. CDR1 and CDR2 (germline): SGDLS, YYNGEE. CDR3 residues: CASSVEAGGFYEQYF. CDR3 DNA sequence: TGTGCCAGCAGCGTAGAAGCGGGAGGGTTCTATGAGCAGTACTTC. Full variable domain (missing parts from reference TRBV9 and TRBJ2-7): DSGVTQTPKHLITATGQRVTLRCSPRSGDLSVYWYQQSLDQGLQFLIQYYNGEERAKGNILERFSAQQFPDLHSELNLSSLELGDSALYFCASSVEAGGFYEQYFGPGTRLTVT.

This clonotype was picked up a small number of times. This chain joins TRBV11-2 and TRBJ2-2; 13 nucleotides line up with TRBD2. The V gene's germline CDR1 is SGHAT and CDR2 FQNNGV. Trimming removed 3 bases from V and 6 bases from J; junction bases left unmatched: 7. The CDR3 is made up of 17 amino acids. This CDR3 reads CASSFRTSGSLSGELFF. CDR3 sequence (DNA): TGTGCCAGCAGCTTTCGGACTAGCGGGAGTTTATCCGGGGAGCTGTTTTTT.

This clonotype has ten or more counts. The CDR3 sequence is CASMVGRKTGELFF. DNA of the CDR3: TGTGCCAGCATGGTTGGGCGGAAGACCGGGGAGCTGTTTTTT. V gene TRBV11-2 combines with J gene TRBJ2-2; D remains unclear. The CDR3 totals 14 residues. Trimming pared 7 bases from V and 5 bases from J, leaving 14 bases between. Germline loops: CDR1 SGHAT, CDR2 FQNNGV.

The V gene is TRBV5-1, the J gene TRBJ1-1; no reliable D call. The length of the CDR3 is 14 residues. The germline gives CDR1 SGHRS, CDR2 YFSETQ. Deletions cut 4 bases from V and 1 base from J, with 11 bases between. The CDR3 protein is CASSGGGGNTEAFF. In DNA form, the CDR3 reads TGCGCCAGCAGCGGCGGCGGAGGGAACACTGAAGCTTTCTTT.

Ten or more counts support this clonotype. The V and J genes are TRBV20-1 and TRBJ2-3, with 7 bases identical to TRBD1. The CDR3 has 14 amino acids. The junction had 5 bases not matched to a gene; V was cut back by 1 base and J by 4 bases. Germline V gene lookup returns CDR1 DFQATT and CDR2 SNEGSKA (reference sequence). The CDR3 DNA follows: TGCAGTGCTAGAGGGGACAGATTTTCAGATACGCAGTATTTT. This translates into CSARGDRFSDTQYF.

This clonotype has ten or more counts. The chain joins TRBV7-2 to TRBJ1-2; a possible D gene is TRBD1 (5 bases). Germline V gives CDR1 SGHTA, CDR2 FQGNSA. The CDR3 length is 14 residues. The V end lost 1 base, the J end lost 6 bases, and 12 bases lay between the germline ends. The CDR3 reads CASSLGGGRDGYTF. Here the CDR3 DNA reads TGTGCCAGCAGCTTAGGGGGGGGTCGAGATGGCTACACCTTC. The full variable domain, its missing parts supplied by reference TRBV7-2 and TRBJ1-2, is GAGVSQSPSNKVTEKGKDVELRCDPISGHTALYWYRQSLGQGLEFLIYFQGNSAPDKSGLPSDRFSAERTGGSVSTLTIQRTQQEDSAVYLCASSLGGGRDGYTFGSGTRLTVV.

This clonotype was found many times. The CDR3 loop reads CSVATGAVTEAFF. Here the CDR3 DNA reads TGCAGCGTTGCCACAGGGGCGGTCACTGAAGCTTTCTTT. The chain employs TRBV29-1 and TRBJ1-1; TRBD1 agrees at 7 bases. The CDR3 extends over 13 amino acids. Germline loops: CDR1 SQVTM, CDR2 ANQGSEA. V lost 4 bases, J lost 4 bases, and 6 bases stayed unmatched.

The CDR3 sequence is CSVGATGTQETQYF. For the CDR3, the DNA is TGCAGCGTTGGCGCCACGGGAACCCAAGAGACCCAGTACTTC. The rearrangement uses TRBV29-1 and TRBJ2-5; D might be TRBD2 (5 bases). CDR3 size: 14 residues. The ends were cut back, 4 bases at V and 1 base at J, with 13 bases in the middle. Germline V gives CDR1 SQVTM, CDR2 ANQGSEA.

This clonotype has just one count. A read error may produce the germline difference seen at one junction end. V gene TRBV12-3 or TRBV12-4 combines with J gene TRBJ1-6, with 8 positions matching TRBD1. This CDR3 contains 16 residues. Here the CDR3 DNA reads TGTGCCAGCAGTGATTCCCAGGGGGCGCCTAATTCATCCCTCCACTTT. Encoded protein: CASSDSQGAPNSSLHF.

This clonotype showed up many times. This sequence joins TRBV11-1 and TRBJ1-1; D unresolved. V was pared by 5 bases and J by 8 bases, with 18 bases between. The CDR3 is 14 residues long. Germline V gives CDR1 SGHAT, CDR2 FQDESV (reference sequence). CDR3 sequence reads: CASSRGRTTIEAFF. The CDR3, as DNA: TGTGCCAGCAGCCGAGGCAGGACTACCATAGAAGCTTTCTTT.